The 31 T cell receptor beta chains below come from one sample, sequenced in a study of shared clonotypes between healthy human individuals. The method was immunoSEQ multiplex PCR; TCRdb's version includes in-frame clones alone and lacks a portion of them. The data hold 1,500,000 or so clones, with 95% to 97% observed a single time. Sample: naive CD4+ T cells sorted from blood. The subset denotes: CD45RA+ positively selected. The receptors originated from a man aged 25-40 years in good health.

The chain recombines TRBV30 with TRBJ1-1; D is unresolved. Germline V gene sequence: CDR1 GTSNPN, CDR2 SVGIG (reference sequence). The CDR3 has 12 residues. Trimming stripped 1 base from V and 11 bases from J, with 14 bases between. The CDR3 protein is CAWSGVRQFAFF. CDR3 nucleotide sequence: TGTGCCTGGAGTGGAGTTAGGCAGTTTGCTTTCTTT.

The chain joins TRBV7-8 to TRBJ1-3; D is ambiguous. Germline V CDR1 and CDR2: SGHVS, FQNEAQ. The CDR3 spans 17 residues. V lost 0 bases to trimming and J lost 1 base, with 13 bases between them. For the CDR3, the DNA is TGTGCCAGCAGCTTAGCGTCTGGATCTAGTTCTGGAAACACCATATATTTT. As protein: CASSLASGSSSGNTIYF.

V and J are TRBV7-2 and TRBJ2-3; TRBD2 agrees at 8 bases. This CDR3 has 14 residues. Germline loops: CDR1 SGHTA, CDR2 FQGNSA. V lost 3 bases, J lost 5 bases, and 4 bases stayed unmatched. In nucleotides, the CDR3 is TGTGCCAGCAGCTTGGGACTAGAGGAAGATACGCAGTATTTT. Translated: CASSLGLEEDTQYF.

This chain joins TRBV19 and TRBJ2-1, with D perhaps matching TRBD2 (5 bases). Deletions cut 3 bases from V and 3 bases from J, with 18 bases between. CDR1 LNHDA and CDR2 SQIVND come from the germline V gene (reference sequence). The CDR3 is 17 residues long. CDR3 DNA: TGTGCCAGTAGTATGAGCCTGGACTCAGCTTTCTACAATGAGCAGTTCTTC. Its protein product is CASSMSLDSAFYNEQFF.

The chain combines TRBV19 with TRBJ2-7, with 14 positions matching TRBD2. Germline CDR1 LNHDA, CDR2 SQIVND (reference sequence). V lost 4 bases to trimming and J lost 3 bases; unmatched junction nucleotides: 8. The CDR3 is 17 residues long. The CDR3 DNA is TGTGCCAGTAGTAGAGGGACTAGCGGGAGCTTCATCTACGAGCAGTACTTC. Translation: CASSRGTSGSFIYEQYF.

The V call is TRBV18, the J call TRBJ1-1; possible D gene TRBD1, 5 bases. The CDR3 is 17 residues long. With 2 bases removed from V and 0 bases from J, the gap between germline ends came to 16 bases. Germline V lookup: CDR1 KGHSH, CDR2 LQKENI. The CDR3 DNA reads as TGTGCCAGCTCACCAACAGGACAAACACCAATGAACACTGAAGCTTTCTTT. As protein: CASSPTGQTPMNTEAFF.

The J gene is TRBJ1-5, the V gene TRBV28, with 9 positions matching TRBD1. The CDR3 consists of 16 residues. V was pared by 4 bases and J by 3 bases, with 7 bases of the junction left unmatched. From germline, CDR1 is MDHEN and CDR2 SYDVKM. The CDR3 is CASSSIGTGLNQPQHF. CDR3 in DNA: TGTGCCAGCAGTTCCATCGGGACAGGGCTCAATCAGCCCCAGCATTTT.

This chain uses TRBV6-1 with TRBJ2-2, with 8 bases lining up with TRBD2. V shed 11 bases, J shed 7 bases, and the junction held 9 bases outside the gene matches. This CDR3 has 13 amino acids. Germline V lookup: CDR1 MNHNS, CDR2 SASEGT. The CDR3 region has the DNA TGTGCCCAAAGGCGGGAGGACGGCGGGGAGCTGTTTTTT. As protein: CAQRREDGGELFF.

This chain links TRBV19 with TRBJ2-2; 11 bases are shared with TRBD2. There are 19 residues in the CDR3. Germline trimming cut 7 bases from V and 4 bases from J; bases unmatched to any gene: 17. Germline loops: CDR1 LNHDA, CDR2 SQIVND (reference sequence). The CDR3 sequence is CASIRSGILAGGATGELFF. The DNA for the CDR3 is TGTGCCAGTATCCGGAGCGGGATCCTAGCGGGAGGTGCCACCGGGGAGCTGTTTTTT.

This clone was seen once. This chain links TRBV6-1 with TRBJ2-1; possibly TRBD1 for D (5 bases). CDR3 length: 15 amino acids. V gave up 4 bases and J gave up 3 bases, with 13 bases separating them. CDR1 MNHNS and CDR2 SASEGT come from the germline V gene. In nucleotides, the CDR3 is TGTGCCAGCAGTGCCGTAGGCAGGGTCTACAATGAGCAGTTCTTC. Its translation is CASSAVGRVYNEQFF.

This chain joins TRBV2 and TRBJ2-7, with 12 bases aligning to TRBD2. The CDR3 runs 15 residues. The germline V gene encodes CDR1 SNHLY and CDR2 FYNNEI. The V segment lost 4 bases and the J segment 4 bases; nucleotides outside the gene matches: 5. CDR3 nucleotide sequence: TGTGCCAGCAGTGGCAGACTAGCGGGAGCGTACGAGCAGTACTTC. Translating gives CASSGRLAGAYEQYF.

As for this clone: Other nucleotide sequences from this sample produce the same CDR3. V usage is TRBV5-1 and J usage is TRBJ2-3; TRBD1 aligns across 9 bases. Germline V gives CDR1 SGHRS, CDR2 YFSETQ. This CDR3 comprises 15 residues. Trimming took 3 bases from V and 1 from J; bases not matched to a gene: 3. The CDR3 DNA is TGCGCCAGCAGCTCGACAGGGGGTCGCACAGATACGCAGTATTTT. Residues: CASSSTGGRTDTQYF.

As concerns this clone: The sample carries other DNA sequences with the same CDR3. This CDR3 reads CASSVVGSNTEAFF. The CDR3 nucleotides read TGTGCCAGCAGCGTAGTGGGGAGTAACACTGAAGCTTTCTTT. The chain employs TRBV9 and TRBJ1-1; D is uncertain. CDR3 size: 14 residues. Per germline, CDR1 SGDLS and CDR2 YYNGEE. The V end lost 0 bases, the J end lost 2 bases, and 8 bases lay between the germline ends.

The rearrangement links TRBV5-1 to TRBJ2-5, with D possibly being TRBD1 (6 bases). CDR3 length equals 15 residues. V lost 4 bases, J lost 2 bases, and 15 bases lay in between. Germline values: CDR1 SGHRS, CDR2 YFSETQ. The CDR3, as DNA: TGCGCCAGCAGCCAACAACAGGGTAGGCAAGAGACCCAGTACTTC. Its protein is CASSQQQGRQETQYF.

CDR3 protein: CASSSLLGQPQHF. The CDR3 coding sequence is TGTGCCAGCAGCTCCTTACTTGGGCAGCCCCAGCATTTT. The V and J genes are TRBV7-9 and TRBJ1-5; D unclear. The CDR3 has 13 amino acids. CDR1 and CDR2 (germline): SEHNR, FQNEAQ (reference sequence). The V gene lost 4 bases and the J gene lost 7 bases, with 11 bases spanning the gap.

J is TRBJ1-4 and V is TRBV5-1; the match to TRBD1 covers 7 bases. In germline, CDR1 is SGHRS, CDR2 YFSETQ. The CDR3 consists of 19 residues. The junction had 14 bases not matched to a gene; V was cut back by 0 bases and J by 3 bases. The CDR3 region is CASSLVFGGGGMANEKLFF. The CDR3 DNA sequence: TGCGCCAGCAGCTTGGTGTTTGGTGGAGGGGGCATGGCTAATGAAAAACTGTTTTTT.

This clone has only a few counts. The V gene is TRBV20-1, the J gene TRBJ2-7; no firm D call. Germline CDR1 is DFQATT and CDR2 is SNEGSKA (reference sequence). The CDR3 runs 11 residues. V dropped 0 bases and J dropped 9 bases, with 9 bases sitting between them. The CDR3 DNA sequence: TGCAGTGCTAGAGAGGCTACCTGGCAGTACTTC. Its translation: CSAREATWQYF.

The chain employs TRBV10-3 and TRBJ1-3, with 12 bases that match TRBD1. Germline V gene data show CDR1 as ENHRY and CDR2 as SYGVKD. CDR3 length: 16 residues. Trimming took 5 bases from V and 4 from J; bases not matched to a gene: 6. The CDR3 coding sequence is TGTGCCATCAGTTTGGGACAGGGGGCATCGGGAAACACCATATATTTT. As protein: CAISLGQGASGNTIYF.

The chain joins TRBV11-3 to TRBJ2-1, with 8 bases aligning to TRBD1. The CDR3 runs to 17 residues. The V and J ends lost 3 bases and 0 bases, in that order; junction bases with no gene match: 7. Germline V gene sequence: CDR1 SGHNT, CDR2 YENEEA. The CDR3, as DNA: TGTGCCAGCAGCTTGGGGGACAGGTTAAGCTCCTACAATGAGCAGTTCTTC. This translates into CASSLGDRLSSYNEQFF.

The rearrangement joins TRBV27 to TRBJ2-7, with D hard to call. Trimming removed 2 bases at V and 4 bases at J, with 9 bases between. Germline lookup yields CDR1 MNHEY and CDR2 SMNVEV (reference sequence). The CDR3 consists of 13 residues. CDR3 nucleotides: TGTGCCAGCAGTTTACAGCTTTCGTACGAGCAGTACTTC. It translates to CASSLQLSYEQYF.

V and J are TRBV6-5 and TRBJ2-7; tentatively, D is TRBD1 (6 bases). V was shortened by 1 base and J by 6 bases, with 10 bases between the two germline ends. Germline assignment: CDR1 MNHEY and CDR2 SVGAGI. The CDR3 spans 13 residues. This CDR3 reads CASSYLQGGEQYF. CDR3 bases: TGTGCCAGCAGTTACTTACAGGGTGGCGAGCAGTACTTC.

This clone was seen a few times. Other nucleotide sequences from this sample produce the same CDR3. This sequence joins TRBV18 and TRBJ2-7; TRBD1 might be the D (5 bases). The germline V gene has CDR1 KGHSH and CDR2 LQKENI. V lost 6 bases and J lost 5, with 17 bases in between. The CDR3 is 14 residues long. The CDR3 is CASSPVGRAHEQYF. The CDR3 nucleotides are TGTGCCAGCTCTCCCGTCGGCAGGGCCCACGAGCAGTACTTC.

V usage is TRBV5-6 and J usage is TRBJ2-3, with D tentatively TRBD1 or TRBD2 (5 bases each). V shed 2 bases and J shed 14 bases, with 15 bases lying between them. The CDR3 is made up of 12 amino acids. Germline lookup yields CDR1 SGHDT and CDR2 YYEEEE. CDR3: CASSFRDPRRYF. CDR3 bases: TGTGCCAGCAGCTTCAGGGACCCTAGGAGGTATTTT.

This clone was seen only once. V usage is TRBV5-4 and J usage is TRBJ2-5, with 9 bases lining up with TRBD1. Trimming took 4 bases from V and 3 from J; bases not matched to a gene: 4. The CDR3 spans 14 residues. Germline CDR1 and CDR2: SGHNT and YYREEE (reference sequence). CDR3 sequence: CASSMGQGEETQYF. The CDR3 DNA follows: TGTGCCAGCAGCATGGGACAGGGTGAAGAGACCCAGTACTTC.

This chain joins TRBV6-5 and TRBJ2-1; 10 nucleotides align to TRBD1. The V and J ends lost 6 bases and 4 bases, in that order; junction bases with no gene match: 6. CDR3 size: 15 residues. The germline gives CDR1 MNHEY, CDR2 SVGAGI. The CDR3 is CASRTTGGGYNEQFF. The CDR3 region has the DNA TGTGCCAGCAGAACGACAGGGGGCGGATACAATGAGCAGTTCTTC.

The chain has TRBV5-4 and TRBJ2-2; 10 bases line up with TRBD2. The CDR3 has 15 amino acids. V shed 5 bases and J 6 bases; nucleotides not matched to a gene: 7. Germline CDR1 reads SGHNT; CDR2 reads YYREEE (reference sequence). Here the CDR3 reads CASRVAGGGAGELFF. The DNA for the CDR3 is TGTGCCAGCAGGGTAGCGGGAGGAGGGGCCGGGGAGCTGTTTTTT.

Here the CDR3 DNA reads TGTGCCAGCAGCCAAGATCTGACCTCCATGGGAACAGATACGCAGTATTTT. Translated, it gives CASSQDLTSMGTDTQYF. The chain carries TRBV4-2 and TRBJ2-3; D call uncertain. The length of the CDR3 is 17 residues. The germline V gene encodes CDR1 LGHNA and CDR2 YNFKEQ. Trimming pared 0 bases from V and 3 bases from J, leaving 16 bases between.

The sample holds one count of this clone. This chain links TRBV19 with TRBJ2-3, with a tentative D call TRBD1 (5 bases). Germline CDR1 and CDR2: LNHDA and SQIVND (reference sequence). Trimming took off 0 bases at V and 5 bases at J, with 15 bases between the two ends. The CDR3 runs to 16 residues. In DNA, the CDR3 is TGTGCCAGTAGTATAGAGGGGCTAGGTGGTCTAGATACGCAGTATTTT. Its translation is CASSIEGLGGLDTQYF.

The chain joins TRBV4-3 to TRBJ2-1; 9 nucleotides align to TRBD1. V was clipped by 4 bases and J by 8 bases; unmatched bases: 9. CDR1 is LGHNA and CDR2 is YSLEER in the germline V gene. The CDR3 has 15 amino acids. The CDR3 sequence is CASSPKGQGGDEQFF. The CDR3 DNA follows: TGCGCCAGCAGCCCCAAGGGACAGGGAGGGGATGAGCAGTTCTTC.

This chain joins TRBV4-1 and TRBJ1-5, with 10 bases identical to TRBD1. Germline CDR1 MGHRA, CDR2 YSYEKL. CDR3 size: 17 residues. Trimming took 1 base from V and 8 from J; bases not matched to a gene: 11. The CDR3 DNA is TGCGCCAGCAGCCAAGTCGCCCGGACAGGGGGTGGGGAGCCCCAGCATTTT. Protein product: CASSQVARTGGGEPQHF.

This chain joins TRBV7-2 and TRBJ2-1, with 10 bases matching TRBD1. CDR3 length: 15 amino acids. Germline V gene lookup returns CDR1 SGHTA and CDR2 FQGNSA. V gave up 5 bases and J gave up 7 bases; unmatched junction bases: 8. The CDR3 loop is CASSPAGQGLNEQFF. The CDR3 coding sequence is TGTGCCAGCAGCCCGGCGGGACAGGGGCTTAATGAGCAGTTCTTC.